This TCR beta chain derives from a study of Tregs in tolerant kidney transplant recipients. The trim removed 6 bases at V and 4 bases at J, leaving 5 bases unmatched. CDR1 WNHNN and CDR2 SYGVQD come from the germline V gene (reference sequence). There are 13 residues in the CDR3. Produced via immunoSEQ multiplex PCR; TCRdb's table is partial and in-frame only. The data hold about 240,000 clones, with approximately 83% observed a single time. Whole-study results and caveats: The small number of patients limits these findings pending further validation. Expanding Tregs on activated donor B cells appeared to best identify donor-specific TCRbeta clones. Biological reproducibility was not directly addressed in this study.

This clone is a singleton in its sample. The antigen remains unidentified. This clonotype was obtained from a human donor in good health. The chain employs TRBV10-1 and TRBJ1-1; 7 bases map to TRBD1. Sequenced sample: CD4+ T cells from blood. CDR3 nucleotides: TGCGCCAGCAGACAGGGGTTGGGCACTGAAGCTTTCTTT. As protein: CASRQGLGTEAFF.